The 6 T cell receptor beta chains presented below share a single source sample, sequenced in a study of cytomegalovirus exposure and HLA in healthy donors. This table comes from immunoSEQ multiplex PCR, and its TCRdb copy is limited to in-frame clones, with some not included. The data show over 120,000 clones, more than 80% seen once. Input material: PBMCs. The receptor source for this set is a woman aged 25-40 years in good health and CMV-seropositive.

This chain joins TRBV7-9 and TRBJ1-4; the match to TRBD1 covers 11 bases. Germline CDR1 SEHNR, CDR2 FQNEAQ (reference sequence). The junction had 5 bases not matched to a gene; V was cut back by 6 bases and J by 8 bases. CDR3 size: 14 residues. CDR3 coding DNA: TGTGCCAGCAGTTCGGGACAGGGGGACGAAAAACTGTTTTTT. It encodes CASSSGQGDEKLFF.

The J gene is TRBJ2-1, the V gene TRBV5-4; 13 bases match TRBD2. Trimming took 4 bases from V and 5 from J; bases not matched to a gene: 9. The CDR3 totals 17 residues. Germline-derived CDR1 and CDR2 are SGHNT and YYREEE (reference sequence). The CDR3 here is CASSPAWGTSGNNEQFF. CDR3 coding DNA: TGTGCCAGCAGCCCAGCGTGGGGGACTAGCGGGAACAATGAGCAGTTCTTC.

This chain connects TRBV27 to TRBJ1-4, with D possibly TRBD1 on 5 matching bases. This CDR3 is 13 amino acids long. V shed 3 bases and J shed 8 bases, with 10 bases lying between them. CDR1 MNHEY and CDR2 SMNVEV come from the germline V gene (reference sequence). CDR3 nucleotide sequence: TGTGCCAGCAGTTTTGGTGGGGGGGAAAAACTGTTTTTT. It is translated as CASSFGGGEKLFF.

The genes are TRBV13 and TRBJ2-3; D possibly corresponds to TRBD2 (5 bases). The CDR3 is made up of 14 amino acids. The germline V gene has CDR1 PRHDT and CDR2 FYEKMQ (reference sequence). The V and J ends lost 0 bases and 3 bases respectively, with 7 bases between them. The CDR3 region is CASSLGRLTDTQYF. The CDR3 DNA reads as TGTGCCAGCAGCTTAGGCCGACTAACAGATACGCAGTATTTT.

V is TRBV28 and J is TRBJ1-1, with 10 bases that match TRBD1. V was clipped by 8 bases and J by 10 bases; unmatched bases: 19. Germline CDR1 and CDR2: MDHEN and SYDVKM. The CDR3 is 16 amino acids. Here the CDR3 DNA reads TGTGCCAGCCAAGACCATACGGGACAGGGGAGAATTGGAGCTTTCTTT. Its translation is CASQDHTGQGRIGAFF.

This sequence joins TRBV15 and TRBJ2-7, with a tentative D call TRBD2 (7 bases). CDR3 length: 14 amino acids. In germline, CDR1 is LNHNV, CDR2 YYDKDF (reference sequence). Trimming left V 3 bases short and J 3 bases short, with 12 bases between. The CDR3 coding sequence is TGTGCCACCAGCAGGGGAGGGGGTAGCTACGAGCAGTACTTC. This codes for CATSRGGGSYEQYF.